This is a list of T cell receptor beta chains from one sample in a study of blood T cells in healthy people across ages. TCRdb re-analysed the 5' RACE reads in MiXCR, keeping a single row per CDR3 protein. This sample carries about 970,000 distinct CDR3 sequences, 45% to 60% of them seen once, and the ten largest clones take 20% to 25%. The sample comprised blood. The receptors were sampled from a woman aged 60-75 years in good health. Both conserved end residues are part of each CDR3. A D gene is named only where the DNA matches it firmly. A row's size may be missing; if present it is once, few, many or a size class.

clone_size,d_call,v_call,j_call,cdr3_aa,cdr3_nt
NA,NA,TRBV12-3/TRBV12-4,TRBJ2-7,CASREQGGVLVNEQYF,TGTGCCAGCAGGGAACAGGGAGGGGTTCTTGTCAATGAGCAGTACTTC
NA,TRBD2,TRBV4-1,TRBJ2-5,CASSQDLAVSYNEQYF,TGCGCCAGCAGCCAAGATCTAGCGGTCTCCTACAATGAGCAGTACTTC
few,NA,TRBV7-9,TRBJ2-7,CATGTYYEQYF,TGTGCCACCGGGACATACTACGAGCAGTACTTC
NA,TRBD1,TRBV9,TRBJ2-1,CASSVGNRGNEQFF,TGTGCCAGCAGCGTAGGGAACAGGGGGAATGAGCAGTTCTTC
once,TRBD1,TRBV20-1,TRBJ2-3,CSAGKPGQGDTQYF,TGCAGTGCTGGAAAACCGGGACAGGGGGATACGCAGTATTTT
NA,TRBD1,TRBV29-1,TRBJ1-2,CSVARDRISYGYTF,TGCAGCGTTGCAAGGGACAGGATAAGCTATGGCTACACCTTC
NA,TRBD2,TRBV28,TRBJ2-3,CASTPAAGEGTDTQYF,TGTGCCAGCACCCCGGCAGCGGGAGAGGGCACAGATACGCAGTATTTT
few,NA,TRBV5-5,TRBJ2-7,CASSTRDGAYEQYF,TGTGCCAGCAGCACCCGGGACGGAGCCTACGAGCAGTACTTC
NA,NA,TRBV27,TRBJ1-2,CASSLYGGLGGYTF,TGTGCCAGCAGTTTATACGGCGGACTGGGAGGCTACACCTTC
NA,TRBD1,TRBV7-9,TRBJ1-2,CASSFSATGGPALHGYTF,TGTGCCAGCAGCTTTTCAGCGACAGGGGGTCCCGCCCTTCATGGCTACACCTTC
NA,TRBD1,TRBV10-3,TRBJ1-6,CAVARPGTGDSPLHF,TGTGCCGTCGCCAGACCCGGGACAGGTGATTCACCCCTCCACTTT
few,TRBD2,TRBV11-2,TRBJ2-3,CASSSPGLAGRTDTQYF,TGTGCCAGCAGCTCTCCCGGACTAGCGGGACGCACAGATACGCAGTATTTT
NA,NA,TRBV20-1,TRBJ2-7,CSASLRPSGFEQYF,TGCAGTGCTAGCTTGCGACCTTCCGGTTTCGAGCAGTACTTC
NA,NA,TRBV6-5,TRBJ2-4,CASSPGTNSNEQYF,TGTGCCAGCAGCCCCGGGACCAACTCCAATGAGCAGTACTTC
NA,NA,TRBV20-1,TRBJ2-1,CSARSPQAHEQFF,TGCAGTGCTAGGTCGCCCCAGGCGCATGAGCAGTTCTTC
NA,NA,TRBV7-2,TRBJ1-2,CASSFLARNYGYTF,TGTGCCAGCAGCTTTTTGGCCAGGAACTATGGCTACACCTTC
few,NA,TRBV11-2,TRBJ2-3,CASSSRTAGTIYLNTQYF,TGTGCCAGCAGCTCCCGAACGGCTGGGACAATATATCTGAATACGCAGTATTTT
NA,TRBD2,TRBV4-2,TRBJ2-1,CASSQGFISGGRAWNEQFF,TGTGCCAGCAGCCAAGGCTTTATTAGCGGCGGGAGGGCCTGGAATGAGCAGTTCTTC
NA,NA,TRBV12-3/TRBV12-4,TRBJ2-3,CVTSYTDTQYF,TGTGTCACTTCCTACACAGATACGCAGTATTTT
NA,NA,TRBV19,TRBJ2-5,CASSIGEGQETQYF,TGTGCCAGTAGTATCGGCGAGGGGCAAGAGACCCAGTACTTC
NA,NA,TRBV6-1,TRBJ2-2,CASSEGANTGELFF,TGTGCCAGCAGTGAAGGAGCGAACACCGGGGAGCTGTTTTTT
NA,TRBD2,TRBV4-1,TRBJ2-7,CASSQPTSGSFYEQYF,TGCGCCAGCAGCCAGCCCACTAGCGGGAGCTTCTACGAGCAGTACTTC
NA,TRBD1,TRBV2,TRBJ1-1,CASRGPGQGAAFF,TGTGCCAGCAGGGGACCGGGACAGGGTGCGGCTTTCTTT